The entry that follows covers one TCR beta chain sequence. The target antigen is unknown. The entry originates in a study of T cells in Graves' hyperthyroidism and ophthalmopathy. V lost 6 bases, J lost 3 bases, and 4 bases stayed unmatched. The CDR3 consists of 13 residues. The germline gives CDR1 SNHLY, CDR2 FYNNEI. Study-wide results and caveats: Ophthalmopathy, as predicted by the model, came a median roughly 6.3 months after the prediction.

On the basis of clinical symptoms, serum thyroxine and TRAb, thyroid ultrasound and orbital computed tomography, diagnoses were made. TCR beta CDR3 regions were amplified from RNA. The study used the HTBI primer set for a first-round RT-PCR of the TCR CDR3. TCRdb processed the multiplex PCR reads anew with MiXCR; each CDR3 protein has one entry. The top ten clones hold about 8.2% of a sample with hundreds of thousands of distinct CDR3 sequences, about 43% of them seen once. The clonotype originates from a woman aged 18-30 years with Graves' hyperthyroidism. This chain connects TRBV2 to TRBJ1-1; TRBD1 aligns across 7 bases. The material sequenced was peripheral blood or thyroid tissue (not recorded which). The CDR3 DNA sequence: TGTGCCAGCAGGCTAGACAGGGACACTGAAGCTTTCTTT. Protein: CASRLDRDTEAFF.